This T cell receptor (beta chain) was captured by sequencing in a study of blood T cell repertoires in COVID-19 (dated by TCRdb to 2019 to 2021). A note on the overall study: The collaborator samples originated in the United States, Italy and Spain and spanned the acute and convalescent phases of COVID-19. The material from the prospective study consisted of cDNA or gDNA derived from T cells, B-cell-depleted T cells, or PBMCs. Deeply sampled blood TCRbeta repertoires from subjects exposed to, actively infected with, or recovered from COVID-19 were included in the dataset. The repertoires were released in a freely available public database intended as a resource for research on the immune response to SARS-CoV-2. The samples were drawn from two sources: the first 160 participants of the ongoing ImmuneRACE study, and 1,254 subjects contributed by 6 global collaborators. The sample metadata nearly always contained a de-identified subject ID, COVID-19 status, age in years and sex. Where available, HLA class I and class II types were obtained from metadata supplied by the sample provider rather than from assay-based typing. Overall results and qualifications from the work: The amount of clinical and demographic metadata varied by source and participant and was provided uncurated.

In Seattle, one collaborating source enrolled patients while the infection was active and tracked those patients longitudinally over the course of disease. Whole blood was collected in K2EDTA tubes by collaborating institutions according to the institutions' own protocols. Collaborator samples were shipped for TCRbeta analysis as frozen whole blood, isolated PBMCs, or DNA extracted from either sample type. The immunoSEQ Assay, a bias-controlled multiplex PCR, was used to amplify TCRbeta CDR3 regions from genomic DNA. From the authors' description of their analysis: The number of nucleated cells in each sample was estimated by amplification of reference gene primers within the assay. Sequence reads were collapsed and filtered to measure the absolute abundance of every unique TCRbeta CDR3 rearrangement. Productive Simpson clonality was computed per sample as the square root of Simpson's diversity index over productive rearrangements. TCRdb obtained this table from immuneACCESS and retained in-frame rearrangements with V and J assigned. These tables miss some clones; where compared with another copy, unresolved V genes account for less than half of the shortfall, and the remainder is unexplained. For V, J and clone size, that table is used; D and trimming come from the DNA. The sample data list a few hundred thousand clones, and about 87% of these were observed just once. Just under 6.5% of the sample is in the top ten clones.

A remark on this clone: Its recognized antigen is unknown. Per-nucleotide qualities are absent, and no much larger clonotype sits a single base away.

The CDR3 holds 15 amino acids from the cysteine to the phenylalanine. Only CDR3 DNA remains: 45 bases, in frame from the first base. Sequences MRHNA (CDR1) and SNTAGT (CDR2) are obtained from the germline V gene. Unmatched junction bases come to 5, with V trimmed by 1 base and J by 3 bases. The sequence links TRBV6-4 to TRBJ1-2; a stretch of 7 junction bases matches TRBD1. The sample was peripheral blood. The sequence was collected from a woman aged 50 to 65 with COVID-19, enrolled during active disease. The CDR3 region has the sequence CASSDWAGGHYGYTF. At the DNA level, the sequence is TGTGCCAGCAGTGACTGGGCAGGGGGACACTATGGCTACACCTTC.